This TCR beta chain was identified during a study of blood T cell repertoires in COVID-19. Background on the study: Some COVID-19 samples were acute and others convalescent; all came from the United States, Italy and Spain. PBMCs, B-cell-depleted T cells, or T cells provided the cDNA or gDNA that made up the material.

Looked up from germline, CDR1 is WNHNN and CDR2 is SYGVQD (reference sequence). The CDR3 has 15 residues. With 5 bases clipped from V and 8 bases from J, the junction kept 8 bases outside the gene matches. Only in-frame clones appear in the TCRdb table, and some are missing; sequencing was by immunoSEQ multiplex PCR. The sample records 120,000 or so clones, approximately 90% being singletons. This TCR was sampled from a human donor in a cohort sampled during active COVID-19. Sequenced input: peripheral blood. The chain links TRBV10-1 to TRBJ2-1; 11 bases fit TRBD2. This CDR3 reads CASSPGSGGAHEQFF. CDR3 DNA sequence: TGCGCCAGCAGTCCCGGTAGCGGGGGGGCCCATGAGCAGTTCTTC.